Below, 3 T cell receptor beta chains from the same sample are listed, as sequenced in a study of Graves' ophthalmopathy and Graves' hyperthyroidism. RNA transcripts provided the template for amplifying TCR beta CDR3 regions. An initial RT-PCR round employing HTBI primers preceded a second-round multiplex PCR. TCRdb independently ran MiXCR on the multiplex PCR reads; one entry per CDR3 protein. This table has around 1,200,000 distinct CDR3 sequences, about two fifths appearing once. Material: peripheral blood or thyroid tissue (not recorded which). Receptor source: an adult man with Graves' hyperthyroidism.

This clonotype appeared a few times. This sequence joins TRBV7-9 and TRBJ2-3; D is undetermined. From germline, CDR1 is SEHNR and CDR2 FQNEAQ (reference sequence). CDR3 length: 13 amino acids. The germline V and J ends were trimmed by 4 bases and 8 bases, with 13 bases remaining between them. CDR3 DNA: TGTGCCAGCAGCTCGAAAAGGGTTGCTACGCAGTATTTT. Protein: CASSSKRVATQYF.

The chain uses TRBV25-1 and TRBJ1-6, with D hard to call. V shed 5 bases and J shed 8 bases, with 13 bases lying between them. The CDR3 contains 14 residues. The germline CDR1 and CDR2 sequences are MGHDK and SYGVNS. Here the CDR3 DNA reads TGTGCCAGCAGTCCGCCAAACGCGGATTCACCCCTCCACTTT. Translated: CASSPPNADSPLHF.

At least ten counts were recorded for this clonotype. The rearrangement uses TRBV20-1 and TRBJ2-7, with no clear D. This CDR3 has 13 residues. Germline values: CDR1 DFQATT, CDR2 SNEGSKA (reference sequence). Here the CDR3 reads CSAKAVAPVEQYF. DNA for the CDR3: TGCAGCGCAAAGGCGGTAGCCCCTGTAGAGCAGTACTTC.